A single sample gave rise to the 16 T cell receptor beta chains below, sequenced in a study of T-cell memory formation after mild COVID-19. Using its own MiXCR run on the 5' RACE reads, TCRdb lists one record per CDR3 protein. The sample has 110,000 to 150,000 distinct CDR3 sequences, around 15% seen once. The sequencing sample was made of PBMCs or a T cell subset sorted from them (not recorded which). These receptors were taken from an adult woman who had mild COVID-19 (a few samples of this study predate the infection). Cell type and time point are not known.

This clonotype occurred a few times. The chain joins TRBV25-1 to TRBJ2-3; TRBD2 is a possible D gene (6 bases). CDR1 is MGHDK and CDR2 is SYGVNS in the germline V gene. The CDR3 is 14 residues long. The germline V and J ends were trimmed by 6 bases and 4 bases, with 14 bases remaining between them. The DNA of the CDR3 is TGTGCCAGCAGGGGACGGGGGACGCCAGATACGCAGTATTTT. Translating it yields CASRGRGTPDTQYF.

The chain has TRBV5-4 and TRBJ2-5; 7 bases are shared with TRBD1. V lost 4 bases, J lost 1 base, and 10 bases stayed unmatched. CDR3 length: 16 residues. The germline CDR1 and CDR2 sequences are SGHNT and YYREEE (reference sequence). In DNA form, the CDR3 reads TGTGCCAGCAGCCTGTGGACAGGACCGCTCCAAGAGACCCAGTACTTC. Amino acid sequence: CASSLWTGPLQETQYF.

Many counts were recorded for this clonotype. The chain couples TRBV4-1 to TRBJ2-3; 8 bases match TRBD2. This CDR3 comprises 14 residues. V shed 1 base and J 6 bases; nucleotides not matched to a gene: 3. Germline loops: CDR1 MGHRA, CDR2 YSYEKL. The DNA for the CDR3 is TGCGCCAGCAGCCAAGGCGGGGGGTGGGATACGCAGTATTTT. This codes for CASSQGGGWDTQYF.

This clonotype was recorded at least ten times. V gene TRBV9 combines with J gene TRBJ2-1, with 7 bases that match TRBD1. There are 16 residues in the CDR3. Germline V gene data show CDR1 as SGDLS and CDR2 as YYNGEE. J gave up 6 bases and V 1 base, and 10 bases lay outside the gene matches. CDR3: CASSVYPGQPINEQFF. CDR3 in DNA: TGTGCCAGCAGCGTATACCCGGGACAGCCGATCAATGAGCAGTTCTTC.

This clonotype showed up just a few times. The rearrangement joins TRBV5-1 to TRBJ2-2; D perhaps matches TRBD1 (5 bases). The germline V and J ends were trimmed by 0 bases and 6 bases, with 18 bases remaining between them. Looked up from germline, CDR1 is SGHRS and CDR2 is YFSETQ. The CDR3 length is 17 residues. The CDR3 loop is CASSLALNRVGPGELFF. CDR3 DNA: TGCGCCAGCAGCTTGGCCCTTAACCGAGTGGGGCCCGGGGAGCTGTTTTTT. Together with reference TRBV5-1 and TRBJ2-2, the CDR3 gives the full variable domain: KAGVTQTPRYLIKTRGQQVTLSCSPISGHRSVSWYQQTPGQGLQFLFEYFSETQRNKGNFPGRFSGRQFSNSRSEMNVSTLELGDSALYLCASSLALNRVGPGELFFGEGSRLTVL.

This rearrangement joins TRBV29-1 to TRBJ2-2; D may be TRBD1 (6 bases). The germline V gene has CDR1 SQVTM and CDR2 ANQGSEA. The CDR3 spans 13 residues. The germline V and J ends were trimmed by 6 bases and 7 bases, with 15 bases remaining between them. DNA for the CDR3: TGCAGCGTGCCGACAGGAACGGTCGGGGAGCTGTTTTTT. Amino acid sequence: CSVPTGTVGELFF.

This clonotype was recorded a few times. This chain uses TRBV20-1 with TRBJ2-7; weak D call: TRBD2 (5 bases). This CDR3 comprises 10 residues. V dropped 6 bases and J dropped 7 bases, with 10 bases sitting between them. CDR1 is DFQATT and CDR2 is SNEGSKA in the germline V gene (reference sequence). CDR3 loop: CSANPGEQYF. The CDR3 region has the DNA TGCAGTGCAAACCCGGGGGAGCAGTACTTC.

This clonotype came up a few times. The J gene is TRBJ2-1, the V gene TRBV7-8; weak D call: TRBD2 (5 bases). Per the germline V gene, CDR1 is SGHVS and CDR2 is FQNEAQ. Deletions cut 5 bases from V and 0 bases from J, with 11 bases between. The length of the CDR3 is 15 residues. CDR3 sequence reads: CASSLTRDSYNEQFF. In DNA, the CDR3 is TGTGCCAGCAGCCTCACCCGGGACTCCTACAATGAGCAGTTCTTC.

This clonotype appeared a few times. The chain links TRBV18 to TRBJ2-1; perhaps TRBD1 as D (6 bases). The V and J ends lost 5 bases and 8 bases respectively, with 13 bases between them. Germline V gives CDR1 KGHSH, CDR2 LQKENI. This CDR3 is 13 amino acids long. The CDR3 DNA sequence: TGTGCCAGCTCATCAGGGGTCAGGGATGAGCAGTTCTTC. Its translation: CASSSGVRDEQFF.

The V gene is TRBV7-6, the J gene TRBJ2-5; TRBD2 matches 8 bases. The V and J ends lost 1 base and 14 bases, in that order; junction bases with no gene match: 9. Germline-derived CDR1 and CDR2 are SGHVS and FNYEAQ. The CDR3 runs to 13 residues. The DNA of the CDR3 is TGTGCCAGCAGCTTAGAAGCGACTAGCGCGCCTTACTTC. Translation gives CASSLEATSAPYF. Together with reference TRBV7-6 and TRBJ2-5, the CDR3 gives the full variable domain: GAGVSQSPRYKVTKRGQDVALRCDPISGHVSLYWYRQALGQGPEFLTYFNYEAQQDKSGLPNDRFSAERPEGSISTLTIQRTEQRDSAMYRCASSLEATSAPYFGPGTRLLVL.

The chain is built from TRBV7-2 and TRBJ2-1, with TRBD2 identical over 7 bases. This CDR3 spans 15 amino acids. The trim removed 3 bases at V and 1 base at J, leaving 3 bases unmatched. Per the germline V gene, CDR1 is SGHTA and CDR2 is FQGNSA. The CDR3 region has the DNA TGTGCCAGCAGCTTGCGGGAGTTGTCCTACAATGAGCAGTTCTTC. Protein sequence: CASSLRELSYNEQFF.

The chain couples TRBV29-1 to TRBJ1-1; 7 bases are shared with TRBD1. The germline CDR1 and CDR2 sequences are SQVTM and ANQGSEA. Trimming removed 0 bases from V and 4 bases from J; junction bases left unmatched: 32. The CDR3 extends over 23 amino acids. The CDR3 is CSVEDRGFLTGTGTGGVPTEAFF. DNA for the CDR3: TGCAGCGTTGAAGATCGAGGCTTTCTGACAGGGACCGGCACCGGCGGCGTCCCCACTGAAGCTTTCTTT.

This clonotype was found a few times. The V call is TRBV7-9, the J call TRBJ1-2; D is unresolved. The V gene's germline CDR1 is SEHNR and CDR2 FQNEAQ (reference sequence). CDR3 length equals 14 residues. The V and J ends lost 2 bases and 1 base respectively, with 8 bases between them. CDR3 DNA sequence: TGTGCCAGCAGCTTAAACGGCGATAACTATGGCTACACCTTC. It is translated as CASSLNGDNYGYTF.

The chain recombines TRBV7-9 with TRBJ2-3; D is perhaps TRBD2 (5 bases). The V end lost 4 bases, the J end lost 6 bases, and 14 bases lay between the germline ends. Germline CDR1 reads SEHNR; CDR2 reads FQNEAQ (reference sequence). This CDR3 is built from 14 residues. In DNA, the CDR3 is TGTGCCAGCAGCTCCCTGCCCATAGCGGATACGCAGTATTTT. Protein: CASSSLPIADTQYF.

This clonotype was recorded a few times. CDR3 DNA sequence: TGTGCCAGCAGTTTAACCGGGACATCAAACTCCTATAATTCACCCCTCCACTTT. Translation gives CASSLTGTSNSYNSPLHF. The V and J genes are TRBV27 and TRBJ1-6, with D possibly matching TRBD1 (6 bases). The V end lost 2 bases, the J end lost 0 bases, and 14 bases lay between the germline ends. Per the germline V gene, CDR1 is MNHEY and CDR2 is SMNVEV (reference sequence). The CDR3 is made up of 18 amino acids.

The CDR3 nucleotides read TGCGCCAGCAGCGTTGAGCCTAGCGGACCTTCCGGGGAGCTGTTTTTT. Residues: CASSVEPSGPSGELFF. V is TRBV5-1 and J is TRBJ2-2; 7 bases align to TRBD2. The CDR3 is 16 amino acids. The V gene's germline CDR1 is SGHRS and CDR2 YFSETQ. After removal of 4 bases from V and 6 bases from J, the junction contained 12 bases not matched to a gene.